This TCR beta chain stems from a study of cytomegalovirus exposure and HLA in healthy donors. V gave up 3 bases and J gave up 8 bases; unmatched junction bases: 10. Germline V gene lookup returns CDR1 SGHDT and CDR2 YYEEEE. This CDR3 has 15 residues. This clone was seen more than once but under ten times. Amplification used 60 Vbeta primers and 13 Jbeta primers. TCRdb keeps only in-frame clones here, not all; method: immunoSEQ multiplex PCR. Here the sample spans 85,000 to 120,000 clones, approximately 82% being singletons. This receptor was taken from a man aged 35-49 years in good health and CMV-seronegative. The V gene is TRBV5-6, the J gene TRBJ2-3, with 9 bases identical to TRBD1. The material sequenced was PBMCs. As DNA, the CDR3 is TGTGCCAGCAGCTCGGACAGGGGCCCCCGGATTACGCAGTATTTT. Translated: CASSSDRGPRITQYF.